This TCR beta chain was identified in a study of blood T cell repertoires in COVID-19. Study summary: There were acute and convalescent COVID-19 samples, and they came from the United States, Italy and Spain. In each case, the material was cDNA or gDNA derived from T cells, B-cell-depleted T cells, or PBMCs.

The CDR3 contains 14 residues. Trimming stripped 2 bases from V and 5 bases from J, with 8 bases between. Germline V CDR1 and CDR2: KGHDR, SFDVKD. Followed longitudinally, the Seattle patients had been enrolled during active infection. In the authors' methods: Estimation of nucleated cell counts relied on the amplification of reference gene primers. Clones were sequenced by immunoSEQ multiplex PCR, and TCRdb holds only the in-frame ones, with some missing. V, J and clone size reflect that table, while D and trimming were determined from the DNA. This table holds about 360,000 clones, 65% to 90% found once.

The sequenced material came from peripheral blood. The source of this sequence is a woman in her fifties or sixties with COVID-19, enrolled during active disease. V is TRBV24-1 and J is TRBJ2-2; no firm D call. CDR3 residues: CATSDSSLTGELFF. In DNA form, the CDR3 reads TGTGCCACCAGTGATTCCTCCCTAACCGGGGAGCTGTTTTTT.